Presented here are 32 T cell receptor beta chains from one specimen sequenced in a study of cytomegalovirus exposure and HLA in healthy donors. Primers included in the PCR were 60 Vbeta and 13 Jbeta primers. Using immunoSEQ multiplex PCR, the repertoire was profiled, and TCRdb retains in-frame clones only, with some absent. The top ten hold less than 4.5% of the sample, which has 100,000 to 150,000 clones, 75% to 80% seen once. The material sequenced was PBMCs. The receptors stem from a man in his forties or fifties in good health and CMV-seronegative.

This chain links TRBV25-1 with TRBJ1-6, with unresolved D. The V and J ends lost 4 bases and 7 bases respectively, with 8 bases between them. The CDR3 totals 13 residues. Germline V lookup: CDR1 MGHDK, CDR2 SYGVNS. This CDR3 reads CASSVSRNSPLHF. The CDR3 DNA reads as TGTGCCAGCAGTGTTTCCAGGAATTCACCCCTCCACTTT.

This clone was recorded only once. The chain has TRBV11-3 and TRBJ2-2, with 10 bases matching TRBD1. This CDR3 is built from 16 residues. With V trimmed by 5 bases and J by 3 bases, 6 bases remained unmatched. The V gene's germline CDR1 is SGHNT and CDR2 YENEEA. The DNA of the CDR3 is TGTGCCAGCAGCAGCGACAGGGGGCTTTACACCGGGGAGCTGTTTTTT. It encodes CASSSDRGLYTGELFF.

V usage is TRBV10-3 and J usage is TRBJ2-7; D is undetermined. Germline V CDR1 and CDR2: ENHRY, SYGVKD. The CDR3 is 13 amino acids. Between the trimmed V and J ends, which lost 7 bases and 6 bases, there was a span of 16 bases. The CDR3 coding sequence is TGTGCCATCAAGGAATCGACGGGTAGCGAGCAGTACTTC. This codes for CAIKESTGSEQYF.

J is TRBJ1-1 and V is TRBV4-1; TRBD1 might be the D (6 bases). CDR1 MGHRA and CDR2 YSYEKL come from the germline V gene. The CDR3 length is 15 residues. The V and J ends lost 1 base and 5 bases respectively, with 14 bases between them. The CDR3 sequence: CASSQVGGGRTEAFF. CDR3 nucleotide sequence: TGCGCCAGCAGCCAAGTGGGAGGGGGTCGGACTGAAGCTTTCTTT.

The rearrangement links TRBV21-1 to TRBJ2-7; the listed D gene, TRBD1, was not tested against the DNA. TRBV21-1 is a listed pseudogene. The CDR3 extends over 14 amino acids. Here the CDR3 DNA reads TGTGCCAGCAGCGGGGCCCCAGCCCGGCAAGGGCAGTACTTC. It is translated as CASSGAPARQGQYF.

In this sample, this clone turned up once. This chain joins TRBV7-8 and TRBJ1-3, with a weak D call TRBD1 (6 bases). The CDR3 sequence is 16 residues long. V was pared by 2 bases and J by 2 bases, with 13 bases between. The germline CDR1 and CDR2 sequences are SGHVS and FQNEAQ. CDR3 loop: CASSLLYREAGNTIYF. The DNA for the CDR3 is TGTGCCAGCAGCTTACTGTACAGGGAAGCTGGAAACACCATATATTTT.

This sequence joins TRBV6-5 and TRBJ1-1; 9 bases match TRBD1. The CDR3 length is 15 residues. From germline, CDR1 is MNHEY and CDR2 SVGAGI. J gave up 4 bases and V 4 bases, and 7 bases lay outside the gene matches. For the CDR3, the DNA is TGTGCCAGCAGTTCCCGGACGACAGGGGGCACTGAAGCTTTCTTT. Protein product: CASSSRTTGGTEAFF.

This rearrangement joins TRBV18 to TRBJ1-1, with 7 bases fitting TRBD1. Germline values: CDR1 KGHSH, CDR2 LQKENI. The CDR3 runs 15 residues. The V segment lost 3 bases and the J segment 4 bases; nucleotides outside the gene matches: 8. CDR3: CASSPTTGSGTEAFF. CDR3 nucleotide sequence: TGTGCCAGCTCACCCACGACAGGGTCGGGCACTGAAGCTTTCTTT. Filled out from reference TRBV18 and TRBJ1-1, the complete variable domain reads NAGVMQNPRHLVRRRGQEARLRCSPMKGHSHVYWYRQLPEEGLKFMVYLQKENIIDESGMPKERFSAEFPKEGPSILRIQQVVRGDSAAYFCASSPTTGSGTEAFFGQGTRLTVV.

The rearrangement uses TRBV7-2 and TRBJ2-7; 11 bases fit TRBD1. Looked up from germline, CDR1 is SGHTA and CDR2 is FQGNSA. J lost 3 bases, V lost 8 bases, and 9 bases had no gene match. This CDR3 spans 15 amino acids. The CDR3 loop is CASAKGQGVFYEQYF. CDR3 DNA sequence: TGTGCCAGCGCGAAGGGACAGGGGGTTTTCTACGAGCAGTACTTC.

The chain has TRBV18 and TRBJ1-2; D ambiguous. The CDR3 is 13 residues long. The V end lost 2 bases, the J end lost 5 bases, and 9 bases lay between the germline ends. Per germline, CDR1 KGHSH and CDR2 LQKENI. In nucleotides, the CDR3 is TGTGCCAGCTCACCAGTCAGCGAATATGGCTACACCTTC. It specifies CASSPVSEYGYTF.

The J gene is TRBJ2-2, the V gene TRBV6-5, with 9 bases identical to TRBD2. Losses at the gene ends were 4 bases for V and 4 bases for J; bases not matched to a gene: 7. This CDR3 comprises 16 residues. Germline V gives CDR1 MNHEY, CDR2 SVGAGI. CDR3 protein: CASSFSAGGLTGELFF. The CDR3 nucleotides are TGTGCCAGCAGTTTCTCAGCGGGGGGCCTCACCGGGGAGCTGTTTTTT.

V is TRBV27 and J is TRBJ2-7, with a possible D match to TRBD1 (6 bases). Trimming removed 2 bases at V and 6 bases at J, with 14 bases between. Germline lookup yields CDR1 MNHEY and CDR2 SMNVEV (reference sequence). CDR3 size: 14 residues. CDR3: CASSLMAGVAEQYF. In nucleotides, the CDR3 is TGTGCCAGCAGTTTAATGGCAGGGGTCGCCGAGCAGTACTTC.

This clone has only one observation. V gene TRBV27 combines with J gene TRBJ1-4; TRBD1 aligns across 11 bases. Germline V gene data show CDR1 as MNHEY and CDR2 as SMNVEV (reference sequence). With 4 bases clipped from V and 10 bases from J, the junction kept 11 bases outside the gene matches. The CDR3 sequence is 16 residues long. CDR3 sequence: CASSWISGTGGSKLFF. The CDR3, as DNA: TGTGCCAGCAGTTGGATCTCCGGGACAGGGGGTTCAAAACTGTTTTTT.

The V and J genes are TRBV19 and TRBJ2-7; 8 positions match TRBD1. Germline CDR1 and CDR2: LNHDA and SQIVND (reference sequence). Losses at the gene ends were 10 bases for V and 4 bases for J; bases not matched to a gene: 3. CDR3 length: 11 residues. The CDR3 nucleotides are TGTGCCACTCGGGACAGGTACGAGCAGTACTTC. It is translated as CATRDRYEQYF.

This chain connects TRBV5-6 to TRBJ2-6; possible D gene TRBD2, 7 bases. The germline CDR1 and CDR2 sequences are SGHDT and YYEEEE. V dropped 1 base and J dropped 1 base, with 15 bases sitting between them. The CDR3 sequence is 18 residues long. The CDR3 nucleotides are TGTGCCAGCAGCTTGCCCCTCGGGGGGCTGTCTGGGGCCAACGTCCTGACTTTC. It translates to CASSLPLGGLSGANVLTF. Full variable domain (outside the CDR3, taken from reference TRBV5-6 and TRBJ2-6): DAGVTQSPTHLIKTRGQQVTLRCSPKSGHDTVSWYQQALGQGPQFIFQYYEEEERQRGNFPDRFSGHQFPNYSSELNVNALLLGDSALYLCASSLPLGGLSGANVLTFGAGSRLTVL.

The chain recombines TRBV7-9 with TRBJ2-1, with D possibly matching TRBD2 (7 bases). Trimming left V 6 bases short and J 7 bases short, with 22 bases between. The CDR3 extends over 16 amino acids. Germline V CDR1 and CDR2: SEHNR, FQNEAQ (reference sequence). CDR3 sequence: CASSVGGGGHTNEQFF. The CDR3 DNA sequence: TGTGCCAGCAGTGTTGGTGGGGGGGGGCACACTAATGAGCAGTTCTTC.

The rearrangement joins TRBV19 to TRBJ2-7; possibly TRBD2 for D (5 bases). Germline-derived CDR1 and CDR2 are LNHDA and SQIVND (reference sequence). Trimming removed 2 bases from V and 6 bases from J, with 11 bases in between. The CDR3 is made up of 13 amino acids. The CDR3: CASSIRFRGEQYF. The CDR3, as DNA: TGTGCCAGTAGTATACGTTTCCGGGGCGAGCAGTACTTC.

The rearrangement joins TRBV7-9 to TRBJ2-7; no clear D gene. V was clipped by 4 bases and J by 5 bases, with 15 bases between them. Germline assignment: CDR1 SEHNR and CDR2 FQNEAQ (reference sequence). This CDR3 has 14 residues. In nucleotides, the CDR3 is TGTGCCAGCAGCTCCCTATTTGCGGCGGACGAGCAGTACTTC. Amino acid sequence: CASSSLFAADEQYF. Combining the CDR3 with reference TRBV7-9 and TRBJ2-7 gives the whole variable domain DTGVSQNPRHKITKRGQNVTFRCDPISEHNRLYWYRQTLGQGPEFLTYFQNEAQLEKSRLLSDRFSAERPKGSFSTLEIQRTEQGDSAMYLCASSSLFAADEQYFGPGTRLTVT.

The chain uses TRBV27 and TRBJ2-7, with D perhaps matching TRBD1 (6 bases). This CDR3 spans 14 amino acids. The germline CDR1 and CDR2 sequences are MNHEY and SMNVEV (reference sequence). V shed 2 bases and J shed 5 bases, with 13 bases lying between them. The CDR3 here is CASSLRRGFHEQYF. DNA of the CDR3: TGTGCCAGCAGTTTACGCAGGGGTTTCCACGAGCAGTACTTC.

The CDR3 spells CASSMGSSVNTDTQYF. The CDR3 coding sequence is TGTGCCAGTAGTATGGGCTCTAGCGTAAACACAGATACGCAGTATTTT. The J gene is TRBJ2-3, the V gene TRBV19; weak D call: TRBD2 (6 bases). Between the trimmed V and J ends, which lost 3 bases and 2 bases, there was a span of 15 bases. The CDR3 runs to 16 residues. The V gene's germline CDR1 is LNHDA and CDR2 SQIVND (reference sequence).

The chain employs TRBV7-2 and TRBJ2-7; 7 nucleotides line up with TRBD1. This CDR3 region has 12 residues. Germline CDR1 SGHTA, CDR2 FQGNSA. The trim removed 4 bases at V and 6 bases at J, leaving 3 bases unmatched. CDR3 DNA sequence: TGTGCCAGCAGCTCGACAGGGTTCGAGCAGTACTTC. Its protein is CASSSTGFEQYF.

The gene calls are TRBV9 and TRBJ1-2; possible D gene TRBD1, 5 bases. The CDR3 has 16 residues. The germline CDR1 and CDR2 sequences are SGDLS and YYNGEE. The V end was cut by 6 bases, the J end by 1 base, with 19 bases between. The CDR3 sequence is CASTRTQEIINYGYTF. CDR3 in DNA: TGTGCCAGCACCAGAACACAGGAAATAATTAACTATGGCTACACCTTC.

V is TRBV7-2 and J is TRBJ2-7; 9 bases agree with TRBD1. Trimming took 1 base from V and 5 from J; bases not matched to a gene: 0. The CDR3 sequence is 13 residues long. CDR1 and CDR2 (germline): SGHTA, FQGNSA. The CDR3 sequence is CASSLGTGDEQYF. The CDR3 DNA reads as TGTGCCAGCAGCTTAGGGACAGGGGACGAGCAGTACTTC. The full variable domain, rest sourced from reference TRBV7-2 and TRBJ2-7, is GAGVSQSPSNKVTEKGKDVELRCDPISGHTALYWYRQSLGQGLEFLIYFQGNSAPDKSGLPSDRFSAERTGGSVSTLTIQRTQQEDSAVYLCASSLGTGDEQYFGPGTRLTVT.

The chain recombines TRBV5-1 with TRBJ2-1, with 13 bases matching TRBD2. CDR3 length equals 14 residues. V dropped 10 bases and J dropped 7; count of bases not matched to a gene: 8. Germline V lookup: CDR1 SGHRS, CDR2 YFSETQ. This chain's CDR3 is CAGSTSGGENEQFF. The DNA of the CDR3 is TGCGCCGGGTCAACTAGCGGGGGGGAGAATGAGCAGTTCTTC.

The chain joins TRBV27 to TRBJ1-2, with TRBD1 matching over 9 bases. Germline V gene data show CDR1 as MNHEY and CDR2 as SMNVEV (reference sequence). The J segment lost 4 bases and the V segment lost 8 bases, leaving 14 bases of the junction unmatched. This CDR3 is 16 amino acids long. The CDR3: CASSKGGTGIFYGYTF. In DNA, the CDR3 is TGTGCCAGCTCAAAGGGGGGGACAGGGATTTTCTATGGCTACACCTTC.

This clone was detected a few times. The chain is built from TRBV7-2 and TRBJ2-7; D is undetermined. The CDR3 consists of 16 residues. Germline loops: CDR1 SGHTA, CDR2 FQGNSA. V lost 0 bases and J lost 0, with 12 bases in between. CDR3 in DNA: TGTGCCAGCAGCTTAGCTCCTCGCTTGAGCTCCTACGAGCAGTACTTC. This codes for CASSLAPRLSSYEQYF.

This clone came up a few times. The chain links TRBV28 to TRBJ2-7; D is unclear. V dropped 3 bases and J dropped 0 bases, with 9 bases sitting between them. CDR3 length: 14 amino acids. Per germline, CDR1 MDHEN and CDR2 SYDVKM. The CDR3 nucleotides are TGTGCCAGCAGTTTCAGTGAAAGCTCCTACGAGCAGTACTTC. This gives the protein CASSFSESSYEQYF.

The chain uses TRBV27 and TRBJ1-6, with D perhaps TRBD1 (5 bases). CDR1 and CDR2 (germline): MNHEY, SMNVEV (reference sequence). The germline V and J ends were trimmed by 2 bases and 3 bases, with 11 bases remaining between them. The CDR3 spans 16 residues. The CDR3 coding sequence is TGTGCCAGCAGTTTAATTGGGGGGAGCTATAATTCACCCCTCCACTTT. Protein sequence: CASSLIGGSYNSPLHF.

The chain has TRBV7-2 and TRBJ1-1, with D perhaps matching TRBD1 (5 bases). In germline, CDR1 is SGHTA, CDR2 FQGNSA. V was trimmed by 0 bases and J by 1 base, leaving 12 bases between them. The CDR3 runs 16 residues. The CDR3 DNA reads as TGTGCCAGCAGCTTAGCTCGGCAGGGTAGGAACACTGAAGCTTTCTTT. Encoded protein: CASSLARQGRNTEAFF.

This clone appeared a few times. The CDR3 coding sequence is TGTGCCACCAGCTCGAGTAGGCAGGTACCCGAAAAACTGTTTTTT. Amino acid sequence: CATSSSRQVPEKLFF. J is TRBJ1-4 and V is TRBV15; D is ambiguous. CDR1 and CDR2 (germline): LNHNV, YYDKDF (reference sequence). This CDR3 is built from 15 residues. The V gene lost 5 bases and the J gene lost 8 bases, with 18 bases spanning the gap.

This chain links TRBV6-5 with TRBJ2-2; tentatively, D is TRBD1 (6 bases). V lost 5 bases to trimming and J lost 6 bases, with 16 bases between them. The V gene's germline CDR1 is MNHEY and CDR2 SVGAGI. The CDR3 covers 15 residues. The CDR3 spells CASSRQGWSAGELFF. For the CDR3, the DNA is TGTGCCAGCAGTCGTCAGGGGTGGAGTGCCGGGGAGCTGTTTTTT.

This chain links TRBV9 with TRBJ1-3; D is ambiguous. Trimming cost V 0 bases and J 2 bases, with 6 bases left between them. CDR1 is SGDLS and CDR2 is YYNGEE in the germline V gene. The CDR3 loop spans 14 amino acids. In DNA, the CDR3 is TGTGCCAGCAGCGTAGATGGAGCTGGAAACACCATATATTTT. Residues: CASSVDGAGNTIYF.